This T cell receptor beta chain emerged from a study of vaccination and CD4 T cells after COVID-19. Findings and limits, study-wide: Within the convalescent patients, a median about 89% of the SARS-CoV-2-reactive clones were ones that appeared only post-vaccination.

A word on this clonotype: The antigen remains undetermined.

Cultured CD4+ T cells had their DNA profiled by the Oncomine TCR Beta short-read assay. One entry per CDR3 protein, called by TCRdb with MiXCR from the PCR reads. The repertoire holds about 10,000 distinct CDR3 sequences, roughly 28% seen once, with 15% in the top ten. V dropped 1 base and J dropped 2 bases, with 11 bases sitting between them. The CDR3 extends over 14 amino acids. Germline V gives CDR1 DFQATT, CDR2 SNEGSKA (reference sequence). The treatment is: approximately 10-day PBMC culture with coronavirus spike peptide pools or control peptides (ViraFEST assay). Using peptide pools, antigen-specific T cells were expanded in ViraFEST before TCRs were sequenced.

V usage is TRBV20-1 and J usage is TRBJ1-1, with D possibly being TRBD1 (6 bases). The clonotype originates from a human donor who had recovered from COVID-19. The starting material was CD4+ T cells from blood, cultured in vitro, obtained after SARS-CoV-2 vaccination. CDR3 residues: CSARAGQLNTEAFF. The DNA for the CDR3 is TGCAGTGCTAGAGCAGGACAGCTAAACACTGAAGCTTTCTTT.